Below, one T cell receptor (beta chain) is given with its context. What it binds is unknown. These data are taken from a study of cytomegalovirus exposure and HLA in healthy donors. The PCR contained 60 Vbeta and 13 Jbeta primers. The repertoire was sequenced with immunoSEQ multiplex PCR; TCRdb's copy has only in-frame clones and lacks some. This table has some 66,000 clones, 70% to 90% appearing once. The CDR3 sequence is 14 residues long. Germline V gives CDR1 SQVTM, CDR2 ANQGSEA. With V trimmed by 6 bases and J by 5 bases, 11 bases remained unmatched. Study-level results: Most subjects had HLA-A and HLA-B alleles reportedly predicted accurately by TCR beta sequences. A later analysis reportedly identified an Asian-associated ancestry cluster as carrying fewer N-insertions than the approximately 670-donor mean. Testing in vitro showed a few CMV-associated chains specific for CMV antigens. It was assumed in the presence/absence analyses that sequencing depth was roughly uniform across donors.

Source material: PBMCs. This sequence originates from a woman in her thirties in good health and CMV-seronegative. The chain has TRBV29-1 and TRBJ2-7, with 9 nucleotides matching TRBD1. CDR3: CSVAGQGSGDEQYF. The DNA for the CDR3 is TGCAGCGTCGCGGGACAGGGTTCCGGGGACGAGCAGTACTTC.